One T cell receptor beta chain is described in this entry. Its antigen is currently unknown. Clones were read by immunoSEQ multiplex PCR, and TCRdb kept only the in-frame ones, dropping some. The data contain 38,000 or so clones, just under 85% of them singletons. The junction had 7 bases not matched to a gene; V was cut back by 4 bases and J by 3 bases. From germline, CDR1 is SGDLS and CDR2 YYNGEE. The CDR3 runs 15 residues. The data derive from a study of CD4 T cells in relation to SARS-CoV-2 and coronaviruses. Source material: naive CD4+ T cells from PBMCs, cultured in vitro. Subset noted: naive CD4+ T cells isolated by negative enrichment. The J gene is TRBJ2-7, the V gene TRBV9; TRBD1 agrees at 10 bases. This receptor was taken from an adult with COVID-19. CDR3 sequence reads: CASSPGDRGIYEQYF. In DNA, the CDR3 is TGTGCCAGCAGCCCTGGGGACAGGGGAATCTACGAGCAGTACTTC. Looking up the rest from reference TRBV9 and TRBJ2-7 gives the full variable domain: DSGVTQTPKHLITATGQRVTLRCSPRSGDLSVYWYQQSLDQGLQFLIQYYNGEERAKGNILERFSAQQFPDLHSELNLSSLELGDSALYFCASSPGDRGIYEQYFGPGTRLTVT.